Below, 8 T cell receptor beta chains from the same sample are listed, as sequenced in a study of pediatric ulcerative colitis. Data came from immunoSEQ multiplex PCR; TCRdb stores just in-frame clones and leaves some out. The table lists around 13,000 clones, around 77% of them singletons. One to two pinch biopsies were taken from the rectum during colonoscopy. The sequencing input was gut tissue. The receptors here all came from a boy between 10 and 17 years old who was a control in a study of pediatric ulcerative colitis.

This chain joins TRBV21-1 and TRBJ2-2; the table gives TRBD1 as D, unverified against the DNA. TRBV21-1 is tagged as a pseudogene. CDR3 length: 14 residues. For the CDR3, the DNA is TGTGCCAGCAGAGACAGGGTGCGCACCGGGGAGCTGTTTTTT. Protein: CASRDRVRTGELFF.

CDR3 in amino acids: CASSSTAYSPHYGYTF. In DNA form, the CDR3 reads TGCGCCAGCAGTTCGACAGCTTATAGCCCCCACTATGGCTACACCTTC. The chain employs TRBV23-1 and TRBJ1-2; D possibly corresponds to TRBD1 (5 bases). TRBV23-1 belongs to the ORF category, with a function that is uncertain. Trimming cost V 5 bases and J 3 bases, with 19 bases left between them. CDR3 length: 16 residues.

The chain's CDR3 is CASSASSGSGETQYF. The DNA of the CDR3 is TGCGCCAGCAGCGCCTCTAGCGGGAGTGGTGAGACCCAGTACTTC. The V and J genes are TRBV5-1 and TRBJ2-5, with 10 nucleotides matching TRBD2. J gave up 5 bases and V 4 bases, and 8 bases lay outside the gene matches. The CDR3 loop spans 15 amino acids. The germline V gene encodes CDR1 SGHRS and CDR2 YFSETQ.

DNA for the CDR3: TGTGCCAGCAGCTCCGACGGGAGGCTGGGTCGGAATGAGCAGTTCTTC. The encoded protein is CASSSDGRLGRNEQFF. The chain carries TRBV11-1 and TRBJ2-1; 7 bases agree with TRBD2. The CDR3 contains 16 residues. The V gene's germline CDR1 is SGHAT and CDR2 FQDESV (reference sequence). The V gene end was trimmed by 4 bases and the J gene end by 7 bases; junction bases not matched to a gene: 13.

J is TRBJ2-7 and V is TRBV19; 7 bases line up with TRBD1. Germline lookup yields CDR1 LNHDA and CDR2 SQIVND (reference sequence). This CDR3 has 16 amino acids. Trimming took 1 base from V and 3 from J; bases not matched to a gene: 9. Here the CDR3 DNA reads TGTGCCAGTAGTATAGTTCCCGGGACAGCGCACTACGAGCAGTACTTC. This gives the protein CASSIVPGTAHYEQYF. Supplemented by reference TRBV19 and TRBJ2-7, the full variable domain reads DGGITQSPKYLFRKEGQNVTLSCEQNLNHDAMYWYRQDPGQGLRLIYYSQIVNDFQKGDIAEGYSVSREKKESFPLTVTSAQKNPTAFYLCASSIVPGTAHYEQYFGPGTRLTVT.

CDR3 nucleotides: TGTGCCAGCAGCGGATGGACTAGCGGGAGGAGGGATACGCAGTATTTT. The encoded protein is CASSGWTSGRRDTQYF. This sequence joins TRBV9 and TRBJ2-3, with TRBD2 matching 14 bases. V shed 3 bases and J 6 bases; nucleotides not matched to a gene: 6. From germline, CDR1 is SGDLS and CDR2 YYNGEE. The CDR3 contains 16 residues.

The chain is built from TRBV7-9 and TRBJ2-1; a weak D match, TRBD2 (6 bases). The CDR3 contains 14 residues. CDR1 and CDR2 (germline): SEHNR, FQNEAQ (reference sequence). V was clipped by 7 bases and J by 9 bases, with 19 bases between them. The CDR3 DNA is TGTGCCAGCAACCCCCCCCTAGCGTCCGGTGAGCAGTTCTTC. It is translated as CASNPPLASGEQFF.

The J gene is TRBJ2-3, the V gene TRBV10-3; D might be TRBD2 (6 bases). V dropped 11 bases and J dropped 5 bases, with 20 bases sitting between them. CDR1 and CDR2 (germline): ENHRY, SYGVKD. CDR3 length: 14 amino acids. The CDR3 protein is CASEGGRRGDTQYF. CDR3 in DNA: TGTGCCTCTGAGGGCGGGCGGAGGGGAGATACGCAGTATTTT.